Following are 14 T cell receptor beta chains from one sample sequenced in a study of blood T cell repertoires in COVID-19. Method: immunoSEQ multiplex PCR; TCRdb's copy keeps in-frame clones and lacks some. The sample holds approximately 200,000 clones; roughly 80% are singletons and the top ten take around 15%. Sequenced material: peripheral blood. Receptors originate from a man in his fifties or sixties with active or convalescent COVID-19.

In DNA form, the CDR3 reads TGTGCCAGCAGATACGGGACAGTAGAGACCCAGTACTTC. Residues: CASRYGTVETQYF. The rearrangement joins TRBV12-3 or TRBV12-4 to TRBJ2-5; 7 bases map to TRBD1. CDR3 length equals 13 residues. The ends lost 6 bases at V and 4 bases at J; junction bases unmatched: 5.

This chain links TRBV15 with TRBJ2-5; 8 bases fit TRBD1. V dropped 1 base and J dropped 3; count of bases not matched to a gene: 4. The CDR3 extends over 15 amino acids. The germline CDR1 and CDR2 sequences are LNHNV and YYDKDF (reference sequence). This CDR3 is CATSRGGTGEETQYF. The CDR3 coding sequence is TGTGCCACCAGCAGAGGGGGGACAGGTGAAGAGACCCAGTACTTC. The full variable domain, with the rest looked up from reference TRBV15 and TRBJ2-5, is DAMVIQNPRYQVTQFGKPVTLSCSQTLNHNVMYWYQQKSSQAPKLLFHYYDKDFNNEADTPDNFQSRRPNTSFCFLDIRSPGLGDTAMYLCATSRGGTGEETQYFGPGTRLLVL.

The rearrangement joins TRBV18 to TRBJ2-7, with 7 bases lining up with TRBD1. The V gene end was trimmed by 6 bases and the J gene end by 3 bases; junction bases not matched to a gene: 11. Germline V gene lookup returns CDR1 KGHSH and CDR2 LQKENI. The CDR3 consists of 15 residues. The DNA of the CDR3 is TGTGCCAGCTCCTGGGACAGCCGTACCTTCTACGAGCAGTACTTC. Its translation is CASSWDSRTFYEQYF.

The chain couples TRBV18 to TRBJ2-3, with no clear D. Per the germline V gene, CDR1 is KGHSH and CDR2 is LQKENI. This CDR3 has 17 amino acids. V lost 3 bases and J lost 0, with 16 bases in between. The CDR3 spells CASSPIPPGRSTDTQYF. The CDR3 DNA reads as TGTGCCAGCTCACCCATCCCCCCTGGGCGAAGCACAGATACGCAGTATTTT.

In DNA form, the CDR3 reads TGTGCCAGCAGTGATCAACTCTCAGATACGCAGTATTTT. This codes for CASSDQLSDTQYF. The V call is TRBV6-1, the J call TRBJ2-3; unclear D gene. V was pared by 3 bases and J by 4 bases, with 8 bases between. The germline V gene has CDR1 MNHNS and CDR2 SASEGT. There are 13 residues in the CDR3.

The chain recombines TRBV6-5 with TRBJ1-2; D is possibly TRBD1 (5 bases). Per germline, CDR1 MNHEY and CDR2 SVGAGI. V was pared by 2 bases and J by 8 bases, with 12 bases between. This CDR3 is built from 13 residues. Here the CDR3 reads CASSYRGFLGYTF. The CDR3 nucleotides are TGTGCCAGCAGTTACAGGGGCTTTTTAGGCTACACCTTC.

The chain uses TRBV4-1 and TRBJ2-3, with 9 bases identical to TRBD2. Germline trimming cut 2 bases from V and 4 bases from J; bases unmatched to any gene: 7. Germline CDR1 is MGHRA and CDR2 is YSYEKL. The CDR3 has 16 amino acids. CDR3: CASSQLPGLASDTQYF. The CDR3 nucleotides are TGCGCCAGCAGCCAATTACCGGGACTAGCCTCAGATACGCAGTATTTT.

The rearrangement uses TRBV19 and TRBJ2-3; D gene unclear. Germline-derived CDR1 and CDR2 are LNHDA and SQIVND (reference sequence). Trimming removed 6 bases from V and 0 bases from J, with 10 bases in between. This CDR3 region has 14 residues. Written as DNA, the CDR3 is TGTGCCAGTAGCAGACTCGAGAGCACAGATACGCAGTATTTT. Translated: CASSRLESTDTQYF. Looking up the rest from reference TRBV19 and TRBJ2-3 gives the full variable domain: DGGITQSPKYLFRKEGQNVTLSCEQNLNHDAMYWYRQDPGQGLRLIYYSQIVNDFQKGDIAEGYSVSREKKESFPLTVTSAQKNPTAFYLCASSRLESTDTQYFGPGTRLTVL.

This chain joins TRBV19 and TRBJ2-3, with 14 positions matching TRBD2. The CDR3 spans 18 residues. V shed 5 bases, J shed 0 bases, and the junction held 7 bases outside the gene matches. Germline V lookup: CDR1 LNHDA, CDR2 SQIVND (reference sequence). CDR3 nucleotide sequence: TGTGCCAGTAGTGGGGGACTAGCGGGAGCCCCTAGCACAGATACGCAGTATTTT. This translates into CASSGGLAGAPSTDTQYF.

CDR3 coding DNA: TGCGCCAGCAGCCGCGGTAGACAGGCCGTGAACACTGAAGCTTTCTTT. This codes for CASSRGRQAVNTEAFF. J is TRBJ1-1 and V is TRBV4-1, with a weak D call TRBD1 (6 bases). The germline gives CDR1 MGHRA, CDR2 YSYEKL. V dropped 4 bases and J dropped 0 bases, with 15 bases sitting between them. The CDR3 spans 16 residues.

In its sample, this clone was seen once. The J gene is TRBJ2-1, the V gene TRBV11-2; 9 bases align to TRBD2. Germline V gene data show CDR1 as SGHAT and CDR2 as FQNNGV. V lost 3 bases and J lost 8; bases outside the gene matches: 8. This CDR3 is 15 amino acids long. The CDR3 is CASSFGLAGKDEQFF. In nucleotides, the CDR3 is TGTGCCAGCAGCTTTGGGCTAGCGGGAAAGGATGAGCAGTTCTTC.

CDR3 in amino acids: CASSTRQGQYGYTF. The CDR3 coding sequence is TGTGCCAGCTCAACGCGACAGGGCCAATATGGCTACACCTTC. J is TRBJ1-2 and V is TRBV18; TRBD1 aligns across 7 bases. Losses at the gene ends were 5 bases for V and 5 bases for J; bases not matched to a gene: 8. The V gene's germline CDR1 is KGHSH and CDR2 LQKENI. The CDR3 is 14 amino acids.

The chain carries TRBV30 and TRBJ1-5; D is undetermined. The length of the CDR3 is 13 residues. Trimming left V 8 bases short and J 2 bases short, with 13 bases between. From germline, CDR1 is GTSNPN and CDR2 SVGIG (reference sequence). The DNA of the CDR3 is TGTGCCGCCGAGGGCGGGGGCAATCAGCCCCAGCATTTT. It is translated as CAAEGGGNQPQHF.

V and J are TRBV5-1 and TRBJ2-3; 9 nucleotides agree with TRBD1. CDR1 and CDR2 from the germline V gene are SGHRS and YFSETQ. The ends lost 2 bases at V and 2 bases at J; junction bases unmatched: 6. The CDR3 contains 16 residues. For the CDR3, the DNA is TGCGCCAGCAGCTTAGGGGACAGGGTCTACACAGATACGCAGTATTTT. This gives the protein CASSLGDRVYTDTQYF.